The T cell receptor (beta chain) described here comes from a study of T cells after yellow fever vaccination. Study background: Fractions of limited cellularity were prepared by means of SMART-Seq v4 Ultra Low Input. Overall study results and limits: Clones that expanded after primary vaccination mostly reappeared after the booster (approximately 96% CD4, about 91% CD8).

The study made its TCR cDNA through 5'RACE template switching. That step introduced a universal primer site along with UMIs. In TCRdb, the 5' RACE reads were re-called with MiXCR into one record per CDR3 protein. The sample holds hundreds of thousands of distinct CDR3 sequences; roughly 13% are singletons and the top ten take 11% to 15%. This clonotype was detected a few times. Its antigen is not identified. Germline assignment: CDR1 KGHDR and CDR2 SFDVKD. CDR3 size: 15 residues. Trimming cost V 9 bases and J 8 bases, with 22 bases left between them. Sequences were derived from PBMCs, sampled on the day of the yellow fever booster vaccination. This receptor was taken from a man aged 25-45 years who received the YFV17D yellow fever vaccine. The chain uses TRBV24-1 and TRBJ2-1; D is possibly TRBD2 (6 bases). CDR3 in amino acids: CATGSREVYSDEQFF. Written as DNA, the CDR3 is TGTGCCACCGGGTCTAGGGAGGTGTACTCGGATGAGCAGTTCTTC.